This T cell receptor beta chain was captured by sequencing in a study of naive and memory T cell subsets. Notes on the study in general: Naive repertoires, especially CD8, held a few larger clonotypes, possibly memory cells re-expressing CD45RA.

Both TRBC1 and TRBC2 were covered by a beta constant-region primer of two equimolar oligonucleotides. The ligated cDNA underwent four PCR rounds using SP2 and nested alpha and beta constant-region primers. TCRdb re-derived calls from the UMI-ligation and nested PCR reads in MiXCR, one entry per CDR3 protein. The table shows 150,000 or so distinct CDR3 sequences, with roughly 22% occurring only once. Only a few counts were recorded for this clonotype. Its target is unknown. CDR1 is SEHNR and CDR2 is FQNEAQ in the germline V gene (reference sequence). Trimming removed 8 bases from V and 1 base from J; junction bases left unmatched: 9. The CDR3 length is 15 residues.

This clonotype was sampled from a human donor in good health. The rearrangement links TRBV7-9 to TRBJ2-7, with 9 bases fitting TRBD2. Material: naive CD4+ T cells from blood. The CDR3 nucleotides read TGTGCCAGCGGCCTCCGCGGGAGGGGTTCCTACGAGCAGTACTTC. It yields the protein CASGLRGRGSYEQYF.